This T cell receptor beta chain is from a study of blood T cell repertoires in COVID-19. On the study more broadly: Donors in the United States, Italy and Spain gave samples during acute or convalescent COVID-19. PBMCs, B-cell-depleted T cells, or T cells provided the cDNA or gDNA that made up the material.

The CDR3 is made up of 14 amino acids. V gave up 3 bases and J gave up 4 bases; unmatched junction bases: 2. Germline-derived CDR1 and CDR2 are KGHSH and LQKENI. Under the authors' procedure: Reference gene primer amplification gave estimated nucleated cell counts. Libraries were prepared by immunoSEQ multiplex PCR; TCRdb keeps only in-frame clonotypes and omits some of them. The DNA was the basis for D and trimming; V, J and clone size are from that table. The data hold roughly 170,000 clones, with 70% to 90% observed a single time. The clonotype comes from a man between 40 and 49 years old with active or convalescent COVID-19. This chain connects TRBV18 to TRBJ2-7, with 11 bases identical to TRBD2. Sequenced material: peripheral blood. The CDR3 here is CASSPSGGEYEQYF. CDR3 sequence (DNA): TGTGCCAGCTCACCTAGCGGGGGGGAGTACGAGCAGTACTTC.